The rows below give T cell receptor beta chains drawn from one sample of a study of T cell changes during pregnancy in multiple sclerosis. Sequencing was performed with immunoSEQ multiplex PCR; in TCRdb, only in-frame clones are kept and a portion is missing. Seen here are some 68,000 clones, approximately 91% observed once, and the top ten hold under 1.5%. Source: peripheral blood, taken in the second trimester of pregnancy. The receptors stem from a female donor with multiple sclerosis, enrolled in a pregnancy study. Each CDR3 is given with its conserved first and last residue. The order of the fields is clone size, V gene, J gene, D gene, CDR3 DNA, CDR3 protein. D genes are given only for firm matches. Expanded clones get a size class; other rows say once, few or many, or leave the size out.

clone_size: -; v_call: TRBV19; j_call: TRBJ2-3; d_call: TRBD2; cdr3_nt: TGTGCCAGTGCAACGACTAGCGGGGGGGCGCATACGCAGTATTTT; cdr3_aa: CASATTSGGAHTQYF
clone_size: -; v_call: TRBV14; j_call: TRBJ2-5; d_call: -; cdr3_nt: TGTGCCAGCAGCCAACCGACAGGCCGCGGGGAGACCCAGTACTTC; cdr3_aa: CASSQPTGRGETQYF
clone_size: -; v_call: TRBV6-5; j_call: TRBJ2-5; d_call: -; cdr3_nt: TGTGCCAGCAGTTACGACAGAGGAGGGATGAAGACCCAGTACTTC; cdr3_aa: CASSYDRGGMKTQYF
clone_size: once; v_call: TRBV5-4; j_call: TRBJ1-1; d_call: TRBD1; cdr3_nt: TGTGCCAGCAGCCCGAGAAACACCGGGACAGGGGACACTGAAGCTTTCTTT; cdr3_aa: CASSPRNTGTGDTEAFF
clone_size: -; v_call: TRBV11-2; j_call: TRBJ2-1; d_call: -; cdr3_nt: TGTGCCAGCAGCCAGAGACACGAAGGCAGCGGGTCAACCTACAATGAGCAGTTCTTC; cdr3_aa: CASSQRHEGSGSTYNEQFF
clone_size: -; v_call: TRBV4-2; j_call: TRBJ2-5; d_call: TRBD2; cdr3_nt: TGTGCCAGCAGCCATCTTATTAGCGGGGGGGAAGAGACCCAGTACTTC; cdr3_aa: CASSHLISGGEETQYF
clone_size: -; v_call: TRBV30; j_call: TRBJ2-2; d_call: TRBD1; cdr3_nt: TGTGCCTCCCCGACAGGGTACACCGGGGAGCTGTTTTTT; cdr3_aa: CASPTGYTGELFF
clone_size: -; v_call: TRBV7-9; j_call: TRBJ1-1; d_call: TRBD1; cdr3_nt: TGTGCCAGCACCGGACAACAGGGGACGATACTGAACACTGAAGCTTTCTTT; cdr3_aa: CASTGQQGTILNTEAFF
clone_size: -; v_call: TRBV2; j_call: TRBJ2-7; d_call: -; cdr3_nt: TGTGCCAGCAATCCAACGAGGGGGGAGCAGTACTTC; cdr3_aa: CASNPTRGEQYF
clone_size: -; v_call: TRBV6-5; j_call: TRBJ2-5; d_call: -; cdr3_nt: TGTGCCAGCAGCCACCGGGAGACCCAGTACTTC; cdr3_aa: CASSHRETQYF
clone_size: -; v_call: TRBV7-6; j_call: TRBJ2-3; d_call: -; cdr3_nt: TGTGCCAGCAGCCCTGCGGGAAGTAGCACAGATACGCAGTATTTT; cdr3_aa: CASSPAGSSTDTQYF
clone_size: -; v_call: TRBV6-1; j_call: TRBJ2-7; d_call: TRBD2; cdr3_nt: TGTGCCAGCAGTGAAGAGAGCGGCGGGAGGTCGAATGAGCAGTACTTC; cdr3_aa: CASSEESGGRSNEQYF
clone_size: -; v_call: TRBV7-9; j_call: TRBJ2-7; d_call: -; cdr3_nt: TGTGCCAGCAGCTCGAAGAGGGTTTACGAGCAGTACTTC; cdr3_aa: CASSSKRVYEQYF
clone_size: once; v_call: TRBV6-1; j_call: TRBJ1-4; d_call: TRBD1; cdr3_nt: TGTGCCAGCAGTGGGGGGACAGGGGTTGAAAAACTGTTTTTT; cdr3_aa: CASSGGTGVEKLFF
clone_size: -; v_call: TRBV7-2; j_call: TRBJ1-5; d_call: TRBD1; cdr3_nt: TGTGCCAGCAGCTTAGCCCCGGACAGGGCTCGGGGGGCCCAGCATTTT; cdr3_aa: CASSLAPDRARGAQHF
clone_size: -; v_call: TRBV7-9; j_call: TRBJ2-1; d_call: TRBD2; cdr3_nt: TGTGCCAGCACCCTACTAGCGGCTAGCTCCTACAATGAGCAGTTCTTC; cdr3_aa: CASTLLAASSYNEQFF
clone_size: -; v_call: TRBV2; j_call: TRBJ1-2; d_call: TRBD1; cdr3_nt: TGTGCCAGCAGCCTTACAGGGGGCCGGGGTAACTATGGCTACACCTTC; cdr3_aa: CASSLTGGRGNYGYTF
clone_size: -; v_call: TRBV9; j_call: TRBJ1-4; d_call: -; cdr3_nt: TGTGCCAGCAGCGTAGCTCCCGAACTTAATGAAAAACTGTTTTTT; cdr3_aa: CASSVAPELNEKLFF
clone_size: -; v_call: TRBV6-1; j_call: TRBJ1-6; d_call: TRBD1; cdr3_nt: TGTGCCAGCAGTGACCGGGACAGTCATTCACCCCTCCACTTT; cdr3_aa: CASSDRDSHSPLHF
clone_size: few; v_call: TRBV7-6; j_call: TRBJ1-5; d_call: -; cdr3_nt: TGTGCCAGCAGCTTAATGGCGGGGGGCATGCAGCCCCAGCATTTT; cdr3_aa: CASSLMAGGMQPQHF
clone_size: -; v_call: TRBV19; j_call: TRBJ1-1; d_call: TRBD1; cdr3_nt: TGTGCCAGTACCCCGGCCGGGACAGGGTCGTGGAACACTGAAGCTTTCTTT; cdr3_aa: CASTPAGTGSWNTEAFF
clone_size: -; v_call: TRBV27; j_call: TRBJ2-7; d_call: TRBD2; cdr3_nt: TGTGCCAGCAGTTTTCTAGCGGCCCGCTCCTACGAGCAGTACTTC; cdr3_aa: CASSFLAARSYEQYF
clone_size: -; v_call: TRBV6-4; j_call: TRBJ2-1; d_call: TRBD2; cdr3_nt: TGTGCCAGCAGTGGACTAGCGGGAGGGCACAATGAGCAGTTCTTC; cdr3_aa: CASSGLAGGHNEQFF
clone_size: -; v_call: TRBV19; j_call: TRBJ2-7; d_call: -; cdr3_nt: TGTGCCAGTTCGAGCCCAGGCGAGCAGTACTTC; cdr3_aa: CASSSPGEQYF
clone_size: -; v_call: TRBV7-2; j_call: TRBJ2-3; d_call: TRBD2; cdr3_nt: TGTGCCAGCAGCTTAGAACCAGCGGGAGGGCCATTGGATACGCAGTATTTT; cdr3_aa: CASSLEPAGGPLDTQYF
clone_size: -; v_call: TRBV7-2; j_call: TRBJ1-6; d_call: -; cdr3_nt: TGTGCCAGCAGGATACAGGGCCTTGGGGCCCTCCACTTT; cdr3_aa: CASRIQGLGALHF
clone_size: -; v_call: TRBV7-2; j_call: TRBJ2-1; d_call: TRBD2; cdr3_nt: TGTGCCAGCAGCACTACTACTAGCGGGGGGATTGAGCAGTTCTTC; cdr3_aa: CASSTTTSGGIEQFF
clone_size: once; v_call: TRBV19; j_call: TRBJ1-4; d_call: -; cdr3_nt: TGTGCCAGTAGTATCCAAGGAGTGGGTAATAATGAAAAACTGTTTTTT; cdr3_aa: CASSIQGVGNNEKLFF
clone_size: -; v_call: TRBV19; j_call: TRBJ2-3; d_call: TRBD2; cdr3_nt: TGTGCCAGTTCCAGGACTAGCGGGATCGATACGCAGTATTTT; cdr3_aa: CASSRTSGIDTQYF
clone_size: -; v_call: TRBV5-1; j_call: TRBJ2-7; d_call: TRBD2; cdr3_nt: TGCGCCAGCAGCTTATTCGGGACTAGCGGCTACGAGCAGTACTTC; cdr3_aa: CASSLFGTSGYEQYF
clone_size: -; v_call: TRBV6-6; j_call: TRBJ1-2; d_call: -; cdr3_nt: TGTGCCAGCAGTTACCAGTACACTAAATTGGTCTATGGCTACACCTTC; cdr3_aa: CASSYQYTKLVYGYTF
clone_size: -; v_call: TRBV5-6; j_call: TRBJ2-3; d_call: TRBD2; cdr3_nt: TGTGCCAGCAGCTTGCACTTAGCGGGGGACACAGATACGCAGTATTTT; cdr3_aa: CASSLHLAGDTDTQYF
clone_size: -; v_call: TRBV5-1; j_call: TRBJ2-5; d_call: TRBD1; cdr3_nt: TGCGCCAGCAGCTTCCAGGGGGAAGAGACCCAGTACTTC; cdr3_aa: CASSFQGEETQYF
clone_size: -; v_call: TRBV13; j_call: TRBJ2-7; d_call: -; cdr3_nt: TGTGCCAGCAGCTTCAGGTTAAGGAACGAGCAGTACTTC; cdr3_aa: CASSFRLRNEQYF
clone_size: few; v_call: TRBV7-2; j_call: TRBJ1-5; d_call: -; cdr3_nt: TGTGCCAGCAGCTTATCCCGCGAAACTCTCTCGGCCCAGCATTTT; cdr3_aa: CASSLSRETLSAQHF
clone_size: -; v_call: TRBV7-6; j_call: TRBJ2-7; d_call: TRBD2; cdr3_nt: TGTGCCAGCAGCGTAGCGGGGGGGGTAGCGGGAGTGTACGAGCAGTACTTC; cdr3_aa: CASSVAGGVAGVYEQYF
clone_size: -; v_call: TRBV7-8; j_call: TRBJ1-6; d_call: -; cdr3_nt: TGTGCCAGCAGCCTCGGGGGGGCGGCTCTAAATAATTCACCCCTCCACTTT; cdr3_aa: CASSLGGAALNNSPLHF
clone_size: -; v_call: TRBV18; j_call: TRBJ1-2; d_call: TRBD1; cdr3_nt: TGTGCCAGCTCCACGGGGACAGGGATGGAGGGCTACACCTTC; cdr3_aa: CASSTGTGMEGYTF
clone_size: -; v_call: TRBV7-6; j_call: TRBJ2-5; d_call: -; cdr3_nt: TGTGCCAGCCTACCCTCGGGGGGCTGGGAGACCCAGTACTTC; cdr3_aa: CASLPSGGWETQYF
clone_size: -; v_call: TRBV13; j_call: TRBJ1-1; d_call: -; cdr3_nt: TGTGCCAGCAGCTACCCGCCCGCGGGGCCTGAAGCTTTCTTT; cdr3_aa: CASSYPPAGPEAFF
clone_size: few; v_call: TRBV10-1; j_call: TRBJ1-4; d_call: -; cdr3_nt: TGCGCCAGCAGTGAAGGGAGTGAAAAACTGTTTTTT; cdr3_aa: CASSEGSEKLFF
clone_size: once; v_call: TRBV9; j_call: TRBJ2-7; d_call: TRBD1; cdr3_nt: TGTGCCAGCAGCGTAACAGGGGAATCTTACTACGAGCAGTACTTC; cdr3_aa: CASSVTGESYYEQYF
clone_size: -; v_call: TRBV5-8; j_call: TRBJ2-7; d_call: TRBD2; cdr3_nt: TGTGCCAGCAGCTTGATGCCTAGCGGGGCCTACGAGCAGTACTTC; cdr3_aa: CASSLMPSGAYEQYF
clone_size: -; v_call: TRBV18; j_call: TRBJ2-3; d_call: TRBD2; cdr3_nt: TGTGCCAGCTCCCACCAGGATGGCGGGAGTACAGATACGCAGTATTTT; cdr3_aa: CASSHQDGGSTDTQYF
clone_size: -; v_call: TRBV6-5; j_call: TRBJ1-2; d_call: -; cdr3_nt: TGTGCCAGCAGTTATTACAGGGATTCTAACTATGGCTACACCTTC; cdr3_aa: CASSYYRDSNYGYTF
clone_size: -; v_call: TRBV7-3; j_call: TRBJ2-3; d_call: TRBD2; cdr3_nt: TGTGCCAGCAGCTTGACTAGCGGGAGCACAGATACGCAGTATTTT; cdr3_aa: CASSLTSGSTDTQYF
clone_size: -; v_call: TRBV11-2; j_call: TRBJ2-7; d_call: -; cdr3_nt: TGTGCCAGCAGCTTAGCCCCAGGGTCCTACGAGCAGTACTTC; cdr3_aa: CASSLAPGSYEQYF